This TCR beta chain was profiled in a study of cytomegalovirus exposure and HLA in healthy donors. Background on the study: The approximately 120 validation repertoires, a later analysis reported, used the same platform as the approximately 670 first-cohort repertoires.

Study findings and constraints: The authors listed some 150 TCR beta chains as cytomegalovirus-associated.

This CDR3 contains 15 residues. The V segment lost 6 bases and the J segment 2 bases; nucleotides outside the gene matches: 7. Germline-derived CDR1 and CDR2 are MDHEN and SYDVKM. Notes on this clone: Its cognate antigen is unknown.

Profiled with immunoSEQ multiplex PCR; TCRdb holds only in-frame clones, not every one. The sample shows roughly 80,000 clones, around 94% of them seen only once. Sequenced material: PBMCs. The chain joins TRBV28 to TRBJ2-5; 9 bases line up with TRBD2. The source of this sequence is a woman between 18 and 29 years old in good health and CMV-seropositive. CDR3 DNA: TGTGCCAGCAGCTCGGGGACTAGCCCACAAGAGACCCAGTACTTC. Encoded protein: CASSSGTSPQETQYF. The complete variable domain, with remaining parts taken from reference TRBV28 and TRBJ2-5, reads DVKVTQSSRYLVKRTGEKVFLECVQDMDHENMFWYRQDPGLGLRLIYFSYDVKMKEKGDIPEGYSVSREKKERFSLILESASTNQTSMYLCASSSGTSPQETQYFGPGTRLLVL.